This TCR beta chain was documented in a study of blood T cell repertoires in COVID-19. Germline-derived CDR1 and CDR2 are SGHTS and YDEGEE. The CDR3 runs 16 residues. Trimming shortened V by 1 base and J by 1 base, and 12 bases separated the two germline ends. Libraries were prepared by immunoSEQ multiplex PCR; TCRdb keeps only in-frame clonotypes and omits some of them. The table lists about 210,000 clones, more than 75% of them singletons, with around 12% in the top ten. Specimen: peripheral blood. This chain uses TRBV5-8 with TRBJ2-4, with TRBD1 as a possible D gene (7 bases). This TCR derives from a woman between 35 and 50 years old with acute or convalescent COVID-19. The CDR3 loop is CASSLRRGLAKNIQYF. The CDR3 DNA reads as TGTGCCAGCAGCTTGAGGAGGGGGCTCGCCAAAAACATTCAGTACTTC. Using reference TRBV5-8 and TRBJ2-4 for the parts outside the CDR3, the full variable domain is EAGVTQSPTHLIKTRGQQATLRCSPISGHTSVYWYQQALGLGLQFLLWYDEGEERNRGNFPPRFSGRQFPNYSSELNVNALELEDSALYLCASSLRRGLAKNIQYFGAGTRLSVL.